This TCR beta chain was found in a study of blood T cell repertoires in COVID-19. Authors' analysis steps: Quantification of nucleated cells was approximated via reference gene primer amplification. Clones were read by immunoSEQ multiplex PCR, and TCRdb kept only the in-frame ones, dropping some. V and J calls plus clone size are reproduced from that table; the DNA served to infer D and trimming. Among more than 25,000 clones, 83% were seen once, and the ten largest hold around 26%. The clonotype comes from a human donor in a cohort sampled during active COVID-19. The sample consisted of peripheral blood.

The CDR3 is CASSPRQGNRNEQFF. DNA for the CDR3: TGTGCCAGCAGCCCGCGACAGGGTAACCGCAATGAGCAGTTCTTC. This chain connects TRBV9 to TRBJ2-1; 7 bases map to TRBD1. In germline, CDR1 is SGDLS, CDR2 YYNGEE. CDR3 length: 15 amino acids. V was clipped by 4 bases and J by 6 bases; unmatched bases: 10.